This TCR beta chain was observed in a study of T cell responses to AZD1222 COVID-19 vaccine. This CDR3 region has 16 residues. From germline, CDR1 is KGHSH and CDR2 LQKENI. The V and J ends lost 2 bases and 5 bases, in that order; junction bases with no gene match: 10. Note on this clone: Its target is not known.

Overall study results and limits: The study sampled repertoires only after the peak T cell response. Following two doses of AZD1222, Spike-specific TCR breadth and depth rose.

The assay was immunoSEQ multiplex PCR, and TCRdb's table has in-frame clones only and misses some. The data contain tens of thousands of clones, 81% of them singletons. Specimen: peripheral blood, collected 28 days after the second AZD1222 dose. The gene calls are TRBV18 and TRBJ1-2; 8 nucleotides align to TRBD1. The TCR comes from an adult who received the AZD1222 COVID-19 vaccine. The CDR3 reads CASSPAEGTGVYGYTF. CDR3 DNA: TGTGCCAGCTCACCAGCCGAAGGGACAGGAGTATATGGCTACACCTTC.